A selection of T cell receptor beta chains follows, all from one sample in a study of neurological immune-mediated disorders. TCRdb recomputed calls from the 5' RACE reads with MiXCR, one row per CDR3 protein. Here the sample spans tens of thousands of distinct CDR3 sequences, roughly 26% being singletons. Sequencing was carried out using PBMCs. The receptors were gathered from a woman aged 70-85 years in good health. The CDR3 runs from the conserved cysteine through the conserved F or W. D genes are given only for firm matches. The size field is filled for only some rows; it gives once, few, many or a size class.

length: 15
J: TRBJ2-1
V: TRBV15
D: TRBD2
size: many
CDR3: CATSPRAGGYNEQFF
DNA: TGTGCCACCAGCCCAAGGGCGGGAGGGTACAATGAGCAGTTCTTC

length: 15
J: TRBJ1-2
V: TRBV7-2
D: -
size: many
CDR3: CASSLSPLGHYGYTF
DNA: TGTGCCAGCAGCTTATCCCCCCTGGGACACTATGGCTACACCTTC

length: 14
J: TRBJ2-6
V: TRBV5-1
D: -
size: many
CDR3: CASSPRTGANVLTF
DNA: TGCGCCAGCAGCCCACGGACGGGGGCCAACGTCCTGACTTTC

length: 15
J: TRBJ1-5
V: TRBV5-1
D: TRBD1
size: many
CDR3: CASSPTGESNQPQHF
DNA: TGCGCCAGCAGCCCGACAGGGGAGAGCAATCAGCCCCAGCATTTT

length: 14
J: TRBJ2-1
V: TRBV5-5
D: -
size: many
CDR3: CASSFRSGVLQQFF
DNA: TGTGCCAGCAGCTTCCGGTCGGGAGTTTTACAGCAGTTCTTC

length: 12
J: TRBJ2-1
V: TRBV12-3/TRBV12-4
D: -
size: many
CDR3: CASRFSWDEQFF
DNA: TGTGCCAGCAGGTTTAGTTGGGATGAGCAGTTCTTC

length: 15
J: TRBJ2-5
V: TRBV5-5
D: -
size: many
CDR3: CASSLSGGHGETQYF
DNA: TGTGCCAGCAGCTTGTCGGGGGGACATGGGGAGACCCAGTACTTC

length: 16
J: TRBJ2-1
V: TRBV21-1
D: -
size: few
CDR3: CASSKSPAGGANEQFF
DNA: TGTGCCAGCAGCAAGTCCCCAGCGGGAGGGGCTAATGAGCAGTTCTTC

length: 13
J: TRBJ2-1
V: TRBV5-1
D: -
size: -
CDR3: CASSLRQGHLQIF
DNA: TGCGCTAGCAGCTTGCGTCAGGGCCACCTTCAGATCTTC

length: 13
J: TRBJ2-1
V: TRBV5-5
D: -
size: many
CDR3: CASSARDYNEQFF
DNA: TGTGCCAGCAGCGCCCGGGACTACAATGAGCAGTTCTTC

length: 15
J: TRBJ1-2
V: TRBV7-2
D: -
size: -
CDR3: CASSLAGGAKRGYTF
DNA: TGTGCCAGCAGCTTAGCGGGGGGCGCAAAACGTGGCTACACCTTC

length: 15
J: TRBJ2-3
V: TRBV5-1
D: -
size: -
CDR3: CASSLMTGGTDTQYF
DNA: TGCGCCAGCAGCTTGATGACCGGGGGAACAGATACGCAGTATTTT

length: 14
J: TRBJ1-3
V: TRBV5-1
D: TRBD1
size: many
CDR3: CASSLQGPGNTIYF
DNA: TGCGCCAGCAGCTTACAGGGGCCCGGGAACACCATATATTTT

length: 13
J: TRBJ2-5
V: TRBV5-6
D: -
size: -
CDR3: CASSRGTQETQYF
DNA: TGTGCCAGCAGCCGGGGAACCCAAGAGACCCAGTACTTC

length: 17
J: TRBJ2-1
V: TRBV15
D: TRBD2
size: many
CDR3: CATSSFEGLAGGNEQFF
DNA: TGTGCCACCAGCAGCTTTGAGGGACTAGCGGGAGGCAATGAGCAGTTCTTC

length: 14
J: TRBJ1-1
V: TRBV18
D: -
size: -
CDR3: CASSFSSGDTEAFF
DNA: TGTGCCAGCTCATTTTCTTCTGGGGACACTGAAGCTTTCTTT

length: 13
J: TRBJ1-6
V: TRBV7-2
D: -
size: many
CDR3: CASSSRPGEPLHF
DNA: TGTGCCAGCAGCTCCCGGCCGGGGGAACCCCTCCACTTT

length: 13
J: TRBJ2-3
V: TRBV27
D: -
size: many
CDR3: CASRNVGGDTQYF
DNA: TGTGCCAGCAGGAATGTAGGAGGCGATACGCAGTATTTT